Listed below are T cell receptor beta chains from one sample, sequenced in a study of T cell repertoires in cytomegalovirus infection. TCRdb analysed the reads with MiXCR anew, one entry per CDR3 protein. The top ten clones hold over 10% of a sample with 450,000 to 650,000 distinct CDR3 sequences, 26% of them seen once. Sequencing was done on a sample of PBMCs. The receptor source for this set is a human donor in good health (CMV status not recorded). Some clones in this sample may be carry-over from other donors' samples. CDR3s include the opening cysteine and the closing phenylalanine or tryptophan. D genes are given only for firm matches. The size of a clone is reported for some rows only, either as once, few or many, or as a class for expanded clones.

CDR3 length	clone size	D gene	V gene	J gene	CDR3 protein	CDR3 DNA
12	.	TRBD2	TRBV20-1	TRBJ2-1	CSANGRGNEQFF	TGCAGTGCTAACGGGAGGGGCAATGAGCAGTTCTTC
13	.	.	TRBV7-6	TRBJ1-3	CATGYQAGGTIYF	TGTGCCACGGGCTACCAGGCGGGTGGCACCATATATTTT
15	.	.	TRBV18	TRBJ1-1	CASSSLHSEKAEAFF	TGTGCCAGCTCATCACTGCACTCAGAGAAAGCTGAAGCTTTCTTT
12	many	.	TRBV7-2	TRBJ1-1	CASRYTGTEAFF	TGTGCCAGCAGATACACAGGCACTGAAGCTTTCTTT
15	.	.	TRBV6-5	TRBJ2-5	CASSHGGASSETQYF	TGTGCCAGCAGCCACGGAGGGGCGTCCTCTGAGACCCAGTACTTC
13	many	.	TRBV7-2	TRBJ2-1	CASSLASEGEQFF	TGTGCCAGCAGCTTAGCTTCGGAGGGTGAGCAGTTCTTC
13	.	.	TRBV5-1	TRBJ2-5	CASSPRGKETQYF	TGCGCCAGCAGCCCTCGGGGTAAAGAGACCCAGTACTTC
14	.	TRBD1	TRBV7-2	TRBJ2-7	CASSRRTGAGEQYF	TGTGCCAGCAGCCGTCGGACAGGGGCGGGCGAGCAGTACTTC
18	few	.	TRBV6-2/TRBV6-3	TRBJ2-3	CASSYSRQADFATDTQYF	TGTGCCAGCAGTTACTCGCGACAGGCAGACTTCGCCACAGATACGCAGTATTTT
15	.	.	TRBV18	TRBJ1-2	CASSLMTRDNYGYTF	TGTGCCAGCTCTCTAATGACTCGGGATAACTATGGCTACACCTTC
18	many	TRBD1	TRBV12-3/TRBV12-4	TRBJ1-1	CASRQQGARIMMNTEAFF	TGTGCCAGCAGGCAACAGGGGGCTAGGATTATGATGAACACTGAAGCTTTCTTT
14	.	TRBD1	TRBV12-3/TRBV12-4	TRBJ1-5	CASRSTGGGQPQHF	TGTGCCAGCAGGTCGACAGGGGGGGGACAGCCCCAGCATTTT
14	many	.	TRBV7-2	TRBJ1-4	CASSPGSGYEKLFF	TGTGCCAGCAGCCCCGGCTCGGGCTATGAAAAACTGTTTTTT
15	many	.	TRBV7-2	TRBJ2-3	CASSLEERSTDTQYF	TGTGCCAGCAGCTTAGAGGAGAGGAGCACAGATACGCAGTATTTT
16	.	TRBD2	TRBV20-1	TRBJ2-1	CSAMRAGALLSGEQFF	TGCAGTGCGATGCGAGCGGGAGCACTTTTGTCGGGTGAGCAGTTCTTC
17	.	TRBD2	TRBV6-5	TRBJ2-1	CASSWGLAGGTYNEQFF	TGTGCCAGCAGTTGGGGACTAGCGGGAGGAACCTACAATGAGCAGTTCTTC
15	.	.	TRBV19	TRBJ1-5	CASTVGSAFNQPQHF	TGTGCCAGTACCGTAGGTTCAGCCTTCAATCAGCCCCAGCATTTT
15	few	.	TRBV7-9	TRBJ2-5	CASSFAPGGSETQYF	TGTGCCAGCAGCTTTGCCCCGGGGGGCTCGGAGACCCAGTACTTC
12	few	.	TRBV7-2	TRBJ2-7	CASSPDLYEQYF	TGTGCCAGCAGCCCGGACCTCTACGAGCAGTACTTC
16	many	TRBD2	TRBV27	TRBJ2-7	CASSLVSSGRAHEQYF	TGTGCCAGCAGTTTAGTATCTAGCGGGAGGGCGCACGAGCAGTACTTC
13	many	.	TRBV6-2/TRBV6-3	TRBJ2-1	CASLTRSNNEQFF	TGTGCCAGCCTCACCCGCTCGAACAATGAGCAGTTCTTC
12	few	.	TRBV28	TRBJ1-2	CASTQANYGYTF	TGTGCCAGCACGCAAGCTAACTATGGCTACACCTTC
13	.	.	TRBV5-4	TRBJ1-6	CASTEMGYSPLHF	TGTGCCAGCACCGAGATGGGGTACTCACCCCTCCACTTT
15	few	TRBD1	TRBV5-4	TRBJ2-5	CASSTAGTGAETQYF	TGTGCCAGCAGCACCGCCGGGACAGGGGCAGAGACCCAGTACTTC
16	.	TRBD1	TRBV7-2	TRBJ1-3	CASSLAGDRALNTIYF	TGTGCCAGCAGCTTAGCGGGGGACAGAGCCCTAAACACCATATATTTT
14	.	.	TRBV29-1	TRBJ2-3	CSTNSAAGTDTQYF	TGCAGCACCAATTCGGCGGCCGGCACAGATACGCAGTATTTT
16	.	.	TRBV2	TRBJ2-2	CASSDPITARTGELFF	TGTGCCAGCAGCGACCCTATTACTGCCAGAACCGGGGAGCTGTTTTTT
14	.	.	TRBV6-5	TRBJ1-2	CASSDRRLSYGYTF	TGTGCCAGCAGTGACAGGCGCCTGTCCTATGGCTACACCTTC
15	few	TRBD1	TRBV6-1	TRBJ2-1	CASRYPGQGSNEQFF	TGTGCCAGCAGATATCCGGGACAGGGAAGCAATGAGCAGTTCTTC
16	.	.	TRBV19	TRBJ1-2	CASRLYEGGVNYGYTF	TGTGCCAGTAGACTGTATGAGGGTGGGGTGAACTATGGCTACACCTTC
12	few	.	TRBV24-1	TRBJ2-1	CATSDFGNEQFF	TGTGCCACCAGTGATTTTGGCAATGAGCAGTTCTTC
18	.	.	TRBV5-4	TRBJ2-6	CASSLEVAASSGANVLTF	TGTGCCAGCAGCTTGGAGGTAGCGGCTTCCTCTGGGGCCAACGTCCTGACTTTC
17	.	.	TRBV20-1	TRBJ2-7	CSAAGTQTPDFSYEQYF	TGCAGTGCTGCCGGGACACAGACACCAGACTTTTCCTACGAGCAGTACTTC
15	.	.	TRBV28	TRBJ2-3	CASSTTGLSTDTQYF	TGTGCCAGCAGCACTACAGGGCTAAGCACAGATACGCAGTATTTT
15	many	.	TRBV6-5	TRBJ1-5	CASSYSGRGGQPQHF	TGTGCCAGCAGTTACTCTGGCAGGGGAGGTCAGCCCCAGCATTTT
16	few	TRBD1	TRBV28	TRBJ2-6	CASSSDRAPGANVLTF	TGTGCCAGCAGTTCGGACAGGGCACCAGGGGCCAACGTCCTGACTTTC
16	many	.	TRBV28	TRBJ2-5	CASSLALPGLMETQYF	TGTGCCAGCAGTTTAGCCCTACCCGGGTTAATGGAGACCCAGTACTTC
15	.	.	TRBV18	TRBJ1-2	CASSFYSSTHYGYTF	TGTGCCAGCTCATTCTACTCGTCCACACACTATGGCTACACCTTC
12	few	.	TRBV19	TRBJ2-3	CASSTAYYTQYF	TGTGCCAGTAGTACTGCCTATTATACGCAGTATTTT
15	.	TRBD1	TRBV12-3/TRBV12-4	TRBJ2-2	CASSLRTGNTGELFF	TGTGCCAGCAGTTTGAGGACAGGGAACACCGGGGAGCTGTTTTTT
13	.	.	TRBV19	TRBJ2-7	CASSIQLLGEQYF	TGTGCCAGTAGTATCCAGCTATTGGGGGAGCAGTACTTC
12	many	TRBD2	TRBV7-2	TRBJ2-1	CASSRTGTRQFF	TGTGCCAGCAGCCGAACCGGGACTAGGCAGTTCTTC
16	.	.	TRBV11-2	TRBJ2-3	CASSLDGAGFTDTQYF	TGTGCCAGCAGCTTAGATGGGGCCGGATTCACAGATACGCAGTATTTT
14	.	.	TRBV5-4	TRBJ2-5	CASSLGRLQETQYF	TGTGCCAGCAGCTTAGGGCGGCTCCAAGAGACCCAGTACTTC
15	.	.	TRBV11-3	TRBJ1-1	CASSDLGGANTEAFF	TGTGCCAGCAGCGACCTAGGAGGCGCGAACACTGAAGCTTTCTTT
12	few	.	TRBV19	TRBJ2-3	CASSIGYDTQYF	TGTGCCAGTAGTATCGGATACGATACGCAGTATTTT
13	many	.	TRBV6-1	TRBJ2-1	CASSASGDNEQFF	TGTGCCAGCAGTGCCTCAGGGGACAATGAGCAGTTCTTC
14	few	.	TRBV7-9	TRBJ2-1	CASSSWGDYNEQFF	TGTGCCAGCAGCTCCTGGGGAGACTACAATGAGCAGTTCTTC
20	.	.	TRBV7-6	TRBJ2-1	CASSFPLTSMVSHSYNEQFF	TGTGCCAGCAGCTTCCCCTTAACTAGCATGGTTTCCCACTCCTACAATGAGCAGTTCTTC
15	few	.	TRBV28	TRBJ2-7	CASSLSGTNSYEQYF	TGTGCCAGCAGTTTGTCCGGGACAAACTCATACGAGCAGTACTTC
17	.	TRBD2	TRBV6-6	TRBJ2-1	CASSYRLAGRTYNEQFF	TGTGCCAGCAGTTACAGACTAGCGGGACGTACATACAATGAGCAGTTCTTC
17	.	TRBD1	TRBV27	TRBJ2-1	CASSLYSLTGEYNEQFF	TGTGCCAGCAGTTTATACTCTCTGACAGGGGAGTACAATGAGCAGTTCTTC
14	.	TRBD2	TRBV28	TRBJ2-7	CASSTAGGPHEQYF	TGTGCCAGCAGTACAGCGGGAGGTCCCCACGAGCAGTACTTC
15	.	TRBD2	TRBV6-5	TRBJ2-5	CATHLLAGGKETQYF	TGTGCCACACACCTATTAGCGGGAGGCAAAGAGACCCAGTACTTC